This T cell receptor (beta chain) was found in a study of CD8+ T cells in alopecia areata. Extracted RNA was reverse transcribed into cDNA, the sequencing template. Some clones are missing from TCRdb's copy, which holds only in-frame ones; the method was immunoSEQ multiplex PCR. The profile shows under 200,000 clones, less than 80% of them singletons. Treatment: oral pan-JAK inhibitor, 5-10 mg twice daily. From alopecia areata patients, lesional scalp punch biopsies and peripheral blood were collected. Trimming removed 5 bases from V and 4 bases from J; junction bases left unmatched: 10. This CDR3 region has 15 residues. Germline CDR1 and CDR2: SEHNR and FQNEAQ (reference sequence).

This sequence originates from a human donor with alopecia areata. The rearrangement links TRBV7-9 to TRBJ2-5; TRBD1 matches at 7 bases. The sample was CD4+ T cells sorted from blood, taken at week 24, from a patient treated with tofacitinib. CDR3 bases: TGTGCCAGCAGCCCACGTGGACAGGACTTAGAGACCCAGTACTTC. As protein: CASSPRGQDLETQYF.